The following is a T cell receptor (beta chain) sequence with its context. Its antigen is currently unknown. V was trimmed by 3 bases and J by 5 bases, leaving 15 bases between them. CDR1 SGHRS and CDR2 YFSETQ come from the germline V gene. The CDR3 loop spans 14 amino acids. The primer mix had 60 Vbeta and 13 Jbeta primers. TCRdb's copy holds only in-frame clones and misses some; the assay was immunoSEQ multiplex PCR. The data show about 170,000 clones, approximately 71% seen once. This record comes from a study of cytomegalovirus exposure and HLA in healthy donors. Study outcomes and limitations: Solely CMV serostatus was available to characterize immune exposure. Rates of TCR association differed by HLA locus in a later analysis, with DRB1 highest and HLA-C lowest. Later analysis associated a missense DCLRE1C variant with TCR beta V- and J-gene trimming. It was reported that TCR beta sequences correctly inferred the HLA-A and HLA-B alleles for most subjects.

The specimen was PBMCs. J is TRBJ2-7 and V is TRBV5-1; maybe TRBD1 (6 bases). The receptor was isolated from a girl aged 10 to 17 in good health and CMV-seronegative. CDR3 amino acids: CASSWGQERDEQYF. The CDR3 coding sequence is TGCGCCAGCAGCTGGGGACAAGAGAGAGACGAGCAGTACTTC. Combining the CDR3 with reference TRBV5-1 and TRBJ2-7 gives the whole variable domain KAGVTQTPRYLIKTRGQQVTLSCSPISGHRSVSWYQQTPGQGLQFLFEYFSETQRNKGNFPGRFSGRQFSNSRSEMNVSTLELGDSALYLCASSWGQERDEQYFGPGTRLTVT.